This T cell receptor beta chain derives from a study of CD8 T cells in ankylosing spondylitis. Overall study results and limits: Clones linked to disease, bearing a CD8+ phenotype, were relatively rare in peripheral blood. Ankylosing spondylitis blood seemed to carry a telltale TCR beta motif made of about 8 highly homologous variants.

5'-RACE, quantitative and with molecular barcodes, yielded the TCR beta libraries. TCRdb re-derived calls from the 5' RACE reads in MiXCR, one entry per CDR3 protein. The sample holds 300,000 to 400,000 distinct CDR3 sequences, approximately 15% seen once. In its sample, this clonotype was seen many times. Antigen unknown. The TCR sequence derives from a male donor with ankylosing spondylitis or in good health (not recorded which). Sequences were obtained from blood, either unsorted or a sorted T cell fraction (not recorded which).

The CDR3 loop reads CASSSTGRREKLFF. The DNA for the CDR3 is TGCGCCAGCAGCTCGACGGGGCGGAGGGAAAAACTGTTTTTT. The V gene is TRBV5-1, the J gene TRBJ1-4, with a possible D match to TRBD1 (5 bases). Trimming removed 3 bases at V and 8 bases at J, with 14 bases between. Germline CDR1 is SGHRS and CDR2 is YFSETQ. The length of the CDR3 is 14 residues.